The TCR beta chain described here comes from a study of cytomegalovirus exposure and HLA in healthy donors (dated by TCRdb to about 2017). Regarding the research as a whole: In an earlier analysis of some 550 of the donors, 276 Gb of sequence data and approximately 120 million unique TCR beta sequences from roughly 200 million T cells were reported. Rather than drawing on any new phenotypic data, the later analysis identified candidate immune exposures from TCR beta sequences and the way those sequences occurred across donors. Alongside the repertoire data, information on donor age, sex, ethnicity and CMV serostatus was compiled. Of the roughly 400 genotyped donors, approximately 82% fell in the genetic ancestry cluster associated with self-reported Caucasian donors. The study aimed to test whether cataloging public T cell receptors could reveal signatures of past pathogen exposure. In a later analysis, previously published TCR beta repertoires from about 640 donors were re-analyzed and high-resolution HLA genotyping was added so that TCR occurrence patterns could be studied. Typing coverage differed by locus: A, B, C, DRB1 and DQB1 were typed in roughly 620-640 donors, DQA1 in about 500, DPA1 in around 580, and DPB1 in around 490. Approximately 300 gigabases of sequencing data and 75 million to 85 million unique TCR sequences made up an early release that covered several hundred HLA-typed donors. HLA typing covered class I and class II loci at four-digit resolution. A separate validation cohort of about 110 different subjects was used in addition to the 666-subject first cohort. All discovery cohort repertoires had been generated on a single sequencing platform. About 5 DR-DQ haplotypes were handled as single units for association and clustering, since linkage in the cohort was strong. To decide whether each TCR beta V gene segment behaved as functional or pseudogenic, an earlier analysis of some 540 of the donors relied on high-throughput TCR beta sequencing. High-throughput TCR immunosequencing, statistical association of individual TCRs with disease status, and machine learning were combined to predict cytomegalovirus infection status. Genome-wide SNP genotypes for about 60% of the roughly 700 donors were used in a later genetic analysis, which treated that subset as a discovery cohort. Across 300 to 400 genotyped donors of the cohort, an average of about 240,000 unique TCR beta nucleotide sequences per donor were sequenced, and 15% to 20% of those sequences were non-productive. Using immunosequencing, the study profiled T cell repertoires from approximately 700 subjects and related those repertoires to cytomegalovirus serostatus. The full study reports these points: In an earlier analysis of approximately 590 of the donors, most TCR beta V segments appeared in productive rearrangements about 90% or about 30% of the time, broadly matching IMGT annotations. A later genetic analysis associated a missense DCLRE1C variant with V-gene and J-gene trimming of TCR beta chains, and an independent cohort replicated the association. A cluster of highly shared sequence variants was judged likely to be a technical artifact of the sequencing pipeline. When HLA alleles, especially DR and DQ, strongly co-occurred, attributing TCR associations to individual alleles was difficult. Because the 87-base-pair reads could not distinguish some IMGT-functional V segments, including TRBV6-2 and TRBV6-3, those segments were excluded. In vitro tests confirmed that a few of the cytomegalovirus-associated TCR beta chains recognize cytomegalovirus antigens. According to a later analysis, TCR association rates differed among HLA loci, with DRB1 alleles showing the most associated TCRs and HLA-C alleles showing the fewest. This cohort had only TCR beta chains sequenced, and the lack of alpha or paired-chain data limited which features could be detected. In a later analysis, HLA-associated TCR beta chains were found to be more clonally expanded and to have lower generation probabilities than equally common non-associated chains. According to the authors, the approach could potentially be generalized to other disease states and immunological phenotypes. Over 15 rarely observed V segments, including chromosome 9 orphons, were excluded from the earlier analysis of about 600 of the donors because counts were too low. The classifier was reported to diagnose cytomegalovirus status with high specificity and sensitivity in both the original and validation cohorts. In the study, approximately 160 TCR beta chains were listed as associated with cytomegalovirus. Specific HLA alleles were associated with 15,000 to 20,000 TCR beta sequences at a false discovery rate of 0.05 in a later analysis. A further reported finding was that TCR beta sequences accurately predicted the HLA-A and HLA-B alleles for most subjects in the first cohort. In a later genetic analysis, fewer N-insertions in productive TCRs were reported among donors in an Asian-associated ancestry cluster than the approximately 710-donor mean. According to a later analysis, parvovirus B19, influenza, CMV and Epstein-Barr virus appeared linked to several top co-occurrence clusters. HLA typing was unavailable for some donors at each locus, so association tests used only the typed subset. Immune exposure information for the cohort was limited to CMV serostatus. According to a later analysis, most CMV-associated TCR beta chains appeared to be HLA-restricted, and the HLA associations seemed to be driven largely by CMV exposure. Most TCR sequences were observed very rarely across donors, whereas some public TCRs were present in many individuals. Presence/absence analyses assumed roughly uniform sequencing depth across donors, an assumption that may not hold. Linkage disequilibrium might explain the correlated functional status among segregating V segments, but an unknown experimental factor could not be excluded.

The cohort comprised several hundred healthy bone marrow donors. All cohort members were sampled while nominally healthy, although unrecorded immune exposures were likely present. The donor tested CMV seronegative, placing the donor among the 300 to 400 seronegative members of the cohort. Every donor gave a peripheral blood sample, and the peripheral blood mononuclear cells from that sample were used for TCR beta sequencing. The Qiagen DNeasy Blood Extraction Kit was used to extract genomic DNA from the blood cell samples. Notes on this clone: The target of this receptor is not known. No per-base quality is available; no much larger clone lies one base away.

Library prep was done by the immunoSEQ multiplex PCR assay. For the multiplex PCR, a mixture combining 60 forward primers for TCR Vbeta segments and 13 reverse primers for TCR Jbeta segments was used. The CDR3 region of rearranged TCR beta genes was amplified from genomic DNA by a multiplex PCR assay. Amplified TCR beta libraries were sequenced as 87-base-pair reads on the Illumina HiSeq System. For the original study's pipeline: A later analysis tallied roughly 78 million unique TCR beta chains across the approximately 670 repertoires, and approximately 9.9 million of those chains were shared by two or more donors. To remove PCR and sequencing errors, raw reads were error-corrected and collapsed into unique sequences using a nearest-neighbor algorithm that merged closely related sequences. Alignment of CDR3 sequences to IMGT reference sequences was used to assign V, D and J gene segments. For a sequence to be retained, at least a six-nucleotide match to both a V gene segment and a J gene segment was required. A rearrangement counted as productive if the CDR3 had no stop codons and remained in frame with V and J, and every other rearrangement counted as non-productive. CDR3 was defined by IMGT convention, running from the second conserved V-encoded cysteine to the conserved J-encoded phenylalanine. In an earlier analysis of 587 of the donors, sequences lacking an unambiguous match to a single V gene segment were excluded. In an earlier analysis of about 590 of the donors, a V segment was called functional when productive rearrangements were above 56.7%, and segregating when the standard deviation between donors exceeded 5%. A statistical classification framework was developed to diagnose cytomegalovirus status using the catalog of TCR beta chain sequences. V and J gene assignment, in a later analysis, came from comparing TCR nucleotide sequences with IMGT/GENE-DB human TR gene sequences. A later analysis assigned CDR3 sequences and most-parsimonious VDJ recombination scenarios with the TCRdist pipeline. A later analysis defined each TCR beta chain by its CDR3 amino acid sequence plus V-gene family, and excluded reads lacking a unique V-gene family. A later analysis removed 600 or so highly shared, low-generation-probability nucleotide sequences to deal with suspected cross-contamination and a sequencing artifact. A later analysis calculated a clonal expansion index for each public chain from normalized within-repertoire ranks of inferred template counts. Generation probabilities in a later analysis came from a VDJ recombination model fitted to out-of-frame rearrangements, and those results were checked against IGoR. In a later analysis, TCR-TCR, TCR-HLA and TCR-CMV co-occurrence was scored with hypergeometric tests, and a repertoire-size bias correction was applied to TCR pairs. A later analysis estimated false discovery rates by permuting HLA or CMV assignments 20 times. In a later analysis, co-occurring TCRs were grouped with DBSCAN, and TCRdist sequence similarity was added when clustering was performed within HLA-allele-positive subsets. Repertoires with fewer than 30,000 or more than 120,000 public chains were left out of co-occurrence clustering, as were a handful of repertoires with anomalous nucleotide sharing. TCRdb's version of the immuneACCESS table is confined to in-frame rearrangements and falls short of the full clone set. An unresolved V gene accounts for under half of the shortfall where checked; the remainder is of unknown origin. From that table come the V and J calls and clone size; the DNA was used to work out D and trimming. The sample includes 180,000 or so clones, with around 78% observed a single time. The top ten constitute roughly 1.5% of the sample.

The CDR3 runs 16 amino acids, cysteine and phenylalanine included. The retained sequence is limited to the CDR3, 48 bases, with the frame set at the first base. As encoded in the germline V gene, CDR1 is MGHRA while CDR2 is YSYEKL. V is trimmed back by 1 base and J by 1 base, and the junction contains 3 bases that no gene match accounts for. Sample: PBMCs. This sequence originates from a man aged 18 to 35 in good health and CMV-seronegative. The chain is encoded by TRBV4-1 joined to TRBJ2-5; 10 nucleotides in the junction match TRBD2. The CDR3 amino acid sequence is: CASSQVAGGIQETQYF. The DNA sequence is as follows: TGCGCCAGCAGCCAAGTAGCGGGGGGCATCCAAGAGACCCAGTACTTC.